This TCR beta chain derives from a study of blood T cell repertoires in COVID-19. Study summary: There were acute and convalescent COVID-19 samples, and they came from the United States, Italy and Spain.

Method: immunoSEQ multiplex PCR; TCRdb's copy keeps in-frame clones and lacks some. Here the sample spans about 190,000 clones, less than 90% being singletons. The sequence came from a man between 70 and 80 years old with active or convalescent COVID-19. Sequencing was performed on peripheral blood.

The CDR3 protein is CASSDQRGTEAFF. The CDR3 DNA sequence: TGTGCCAGCAGTGACCAGAGGGGGACTGAAGCTTTCTTT. This chain links TRBV2 with TRBJ1-1; maybe TRBD1 (6 bases). This CDR3 region has 13 residues. CDR1 is SNHLY, CDR2 FYNNEI, per germline. The ends were cut back, 3 bases at V and 5 bases at J, with 10 bases in the middle.